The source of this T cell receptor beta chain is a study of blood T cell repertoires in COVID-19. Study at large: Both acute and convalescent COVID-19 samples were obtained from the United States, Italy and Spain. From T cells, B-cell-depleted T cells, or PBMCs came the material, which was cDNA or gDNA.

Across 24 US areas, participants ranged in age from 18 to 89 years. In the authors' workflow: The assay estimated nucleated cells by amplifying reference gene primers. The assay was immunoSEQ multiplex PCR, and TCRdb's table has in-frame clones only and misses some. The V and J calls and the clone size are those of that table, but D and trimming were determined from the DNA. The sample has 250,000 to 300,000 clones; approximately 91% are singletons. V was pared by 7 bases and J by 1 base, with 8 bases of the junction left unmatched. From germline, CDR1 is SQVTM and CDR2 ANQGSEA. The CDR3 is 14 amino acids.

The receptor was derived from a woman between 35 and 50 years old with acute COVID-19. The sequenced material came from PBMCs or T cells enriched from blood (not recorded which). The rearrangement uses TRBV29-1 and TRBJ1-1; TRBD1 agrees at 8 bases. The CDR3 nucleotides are TGCAGCGCCCATGGACAGGGAGCGAACACTGAAGCTTTCTTT. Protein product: CSAHGQGANTEAFF.